Below, 11 T cell receptor beta chains from the same sample are listed, as sequenced in a study of brain T cells in children with intractable seizures. The time point here: blood from clinic visit 5 months post-surgery; TSC patient then seizure free. Assay used: immunoSEQ multiplex PCR; TCRdb lists only in-frame clones, some missing. The sample gives about 340,000 clones, over 90% of which show up once; about 5.8% is in the top ten. The sample in question was peripheral blood, obtained roughly 5 months after surgery. The receptors originated from a boy under two years old with tuberous sclerosis and intractable seizures.

V is TRBV5-8 and J is TRBJ1-1; 10 bases line up with TRBD1. V lost 5 bases and J lost 4; bases outside the gene matches: 5. This CDR3 is built from 14 residues. Germline assignment: CDR1 SGHTS and CDR2 YDEGEE. DNA for the CDR3: TGTGCCAGCAGTCTGGGACAGGGGAGCACTGAAGCTTTCTTT. Translating it yields CASSLGQGSTEAFF.

This clone has a single count. The chain employs TRBV18 and TRBJ1-2; D remains unclear. The V gene's germline CDR1 is KGHSH and CDR2 LQKENI. Trimming pared 3 bases from V and 0 bases from J, leaving 8 bases between. This CDR3 region has 14 residues. The CDR3 spells CASSPGGSNYGYTF. The DNA of the CDR3 is TGTGCCAGCTCACCGGGAGGGTCTAACTATGGCTACACCTTC.

V gene TRBV28 combines with J gene TRBJ2-3; the D gene is possibly TRBD1 (6 bases). CDR3 length equals 11 residues. Germline V CDR1 and CDR2: MDHEN, SYDVKM. The V end lost 6 bases, the J end lost 6 bases, and 7 bases lay between the germline ends. Here the CDR3 reads CASSQGDTQYF. CDR3 bases: TGTGCCAGCAGCCAGGGGGATACGCAGTATTTT.

This clone has only one observation. This sequence joins TRBV9 and TRBJ2-3; 9 bases align to TRBD2. This CDR3 region has 16 residues. Germline assignment: CDR1 SGDLS and CDR2 YYNGEE. V was pared by 0 bases and J by 4 bases, with 6 bases of the junction left unmatched. The CDR3 sequence: CASSVVAGGSADTQYF. CDR3 nucleotides: TGTGCCAGCAGCGTAGTTGCGGGGGGGTCGGCAGATACGCAGTATTTT.

This sequence joins TRBV12-3 or TRBV12-4 and TRBJ1-4, with D uncertain. Trimming left V 6 bases short and J 8 bases short, with 10 bases between. The CDR3 runs 12 residues. The DNA of the CDR3 is TGTGCCAGCAGCACAGCCCGGGAAAAACTGTTTTTT. It specifies CASSTAREKLFF.

There are a few counts of this clone. The rearrangement links TRBV30 to TRBJ1-2; D unresolved. The CDR3 has 13 amino acids. Germline CDR1 GTSNPN, CDR2 SVGIG (reference sequence). V was clipped by 2 bases and J by 2 bases, with 9 bases between them. CDR3 protein: CAWSKEGNYGYTF. The CDR3 nucleotides are TGTGCCTGGAGTAAAGAGGGAAACTATGGCTACACCTTC.

This clone has just one count. J is TRBJ1-6 and V is TRBV28; 8 bases map to TRBD1. V lost 3 bases and J lost 10; bases outside the gene matches: 5. Germline V gene data show CDR1 as MDHEN and CDR2 as SYDVKM. The CDR3 is 14 residues long. The CDR3 sequence: CASSLTGEGSPLHF. The CDR3 DNA follows: TGTGCCAGCAGTTTGACAGGGGAAGGGTCACCCCTCCACTTT.

The chain joins TRBV5-1 to TRBJ1-3, with D uncertain. The CDR3 contains 14 residues. In germline, CDR1 is SGHRS, CDR2 YFSETQ. V was pared by 6 bases and J by 2 bases, with 12 bases between. CDR3 sequence reads: CASTWEGAGNTIYF. CDR3 sequence (DNA): TGCGCCAGCACCTGGGAGGGAGCTGGAAACACCATATATTTT.

This chain connects TRBV5-6 to TRBJ1-2; D unclear. Trimming removed 4 bases at V and 8 bases at J, with 15 bases between. The length of the CDR3 is 13 residues. Germline CDR1 reads SGHDT; CDR2 reads YYEEEE. The DNA for the CDR3 is TGTGCCAGCAGCCCTGGGGTAGTCCGGGGCTACACCTTC. Amino acids: CASSPGVVRGYTF.

The chain joins TRBV6-6 to TRBJ1-1, with D hard to call. CDR3 length equals 14 residues. V was cut by 5 bases and J by 5 bases, with 15 bases left in between. Germline V gene lookup returns CDR1 MNHNY and CDR2 SVGAGI (reference sequence). CDR3: CASSPQRDGTEAFF. CDR3 DNA sequence: TGTGCCAGCAGTCCACAGAGGGATGGGACTGAAGCTTTCTTT.

The chain carries TRBV6-2 or TRBV6-3 and TRBJ2-1; D remains unclear. The V gene lost 2 bases and the J gene lost 0 bases, with 11 bases spanning the gap. CDR3 length: 16 amino acids. From germline, CDR1 is MNHEY and CDR2 SVGEGT. The CDR3 region is CASSYPTASSYNEQFF. The CDR3 DNA reads TGTGCCAGCAGTTACCCAACAGCGAGCTCCTACAATGAGCAGTTCTTC.